These T cell receptor beta chains were read from a single sample in a study of blood T cell repertoires in COVID-19. TCRdb's copy holds only in-frame clones and misses some; the assay was immunoSEQ multiplex PCR. The sample yields 150,000 or so clones, 85% to 90% seen once. Specimen: PBMCs or T cells enriched from blood (not recorded which). These receptors all stem from a woman in her thirties with acute COVID-19. CDR3s include the opening cysteine and the closing phenylalanine or tryptophan. Fields, in order: CDR3 length, D gene, J gene, V gene, clone size, CDR3 protein, CDR3 DNA. The D gene is left open where the match is weak. Clone size is shown for a subset of rows, as once, few, many or a class of expanded clone.

12 | - | TRBJ1-2 | TRBV7-2 | - | CASSLQSYGYTF | TGTGCCAGCAGCTTACAGTCCTATGGCTACACCTTC
15 | TRBD2 | TRBJ2-5 | TRBV5-8 | once | CASSLTAGGQETQYF | TGTGCCAGCAGCTTGACCGCGGGAGGGCAAGAGACCCAGTACTTC
14 | - | TRBJ1-5 | TRBV7-8 | once | CASSLGGIGQPQHF | TGTGCCAGCAGCTTAGGAGGGATAGGACAGCCCCAGCATTTT
14 | - | TRBJ2-7 | TRBV7-9 | - | CASSYASGTYEQYF | TGTGCCAGCAGTTACGCCTCGGGAACCTACGAGCAGTACTTC
21 | TRBD2 | TRBJ2-3 | TRBV18 | - | CASSPERNDPGTSGGTDTQYF | TGTGCCAGCTCACCGGAACGCAACGACCCCGGGACTAGCGGGGGCACAGATACGCAGTATTTT
15 | - | TRBJ2-3 | TRBV6-4 | - | CASSDLASGTDTQYF | TGTGCCAGCAGTGATTTGGCCTCAGGCACAGATACGCAGTATTTT
11 | - | TRBJ2-5 | TRBV30 | - | CASGGWETQYF | TGTGCTTCAGGGGGGTGGGAGACCCAGTACTTC
14 | TRBD1 | TRBJ1-4 | TRBV5-7 | once | CASSSGTGYEKLFF | TGTGCCAGCAGTTCCGGGACAGGGTATGAAAAACTGTTTTTT
16 | TRBD2 | TRBJ2-5 | TRBV18 | - | CASSPSLAGEQETQYF | TGTGCCAGCTCACCATCCCTAGCGGGAGAGCAAGAGACCCAGTACTTC
14 | TRBD1 | TRBJ1-5 | TRBV19 | once | CASSVTGLDQPQHF | TGTGCCAGTAGTGTGACAGGGTTGGATCAGCCCCAGCATTTT
14 | TRBD1 | TRBJ1-2 | TRBV19 | - | CASSVPRDSYGYTF | TGTGCCAGTAGTGTTCCACGGGACAGCTATGGCTACACCTTC
17 | TRBD2 | TRBJ2-3 | TRBV24-1 | - | CATSGPTSGSTPDTQYF | TGTGCCACCAGCGGACCAACTAGCGGGAGTACCCCAGATACGCAGTATTTT
13 | TRBD1 | TRBJ1-1 | TRBV6-5 | - | CASSSGQSREAFF | TGTGCCAGCAGTTCGGGACAGAGCCGTGAAGCTTTCTTT
13 | TRBD1 | TRBJ1-5 | TRBV2 | - | CASTGQGNQPQHF | TGTGCCAGTACTGGACAGGGCAATCAGCCCCAGCATTTT
13 | - | TRBJ1-2 | TRBV29-1 | few | CSVEGPGGYGYTF | TGCAGCGTTGAGGGCCCTGGTGGCTATGGCTACACCTTC
14 | TRBD1 | TRBJ1-4 | TRBV10-3 | - | CAISDQGAREKLFF | TGTGCCATCAGTGATCAGGGGGCGCGGGAAAAACTGTTTTTT
15 | TRBD2 | TRBJ2-1 | TRBV2 | - | CASSVVVTSGNEQFF | TGTGCCAGCAGTGTAGTGGTGACTAGCGGGAATGAGCAGTTCTTC
15 | TRBD2 | TRBJ2-7 | TRBV9 | once | CASSVGWRERSEQYF | TGTGCCAGCAGCGTAGGTTGGCGGGAGAGATCCGAGCAGTACTTC
12 | - | TRBJ2-2 | TRBV6-5 | - | CASITPAGELFF | TGTGCCAGCATCACCCCGGCCGGGGAGCTGTTTTTT
15 | - | TRBJ1-6 | TRBV14 | - | CASSQGGRDNSPLHF | TGTGCCAGCAGCCAAGGGGGGCGAGATAATTCACCCCTCCACTTT
15 | - | TRBJ1-1 | TRBV6-1 | - | CASSERLPPRTEAFF | TGTGCCAGCAGTGAACGTCTTCCACCGAGGACTGAAGCTTTCTTT
13 | - | TRBJ2-2 | TRBV13 | - | CASRRTGTGELFF | TGTGCCAGCAGACGAACGGGGACCGGGGAGCTGTTTTTT
14 | - | TRBJ1-6 | TRBV4-1 | - | CASSQEGANSPLHF | TGCGCCAGCAGCCAAGAGGGGGCAAATTCACCCCTCCACTTT
16 | TRBD2 | TRBJ2-7 | TRBV28 | - | CASSAPAGGTPYEQYF | TGTGCCAGCAGTGCCCCCGCGGGAGGGACACCCTACGAGCAGTACTTC
17 | TRBD2 | TRBJ2-1 | TRBV28 | - | CASSPGPPGLASNEQFF | TGTGCCAGCAGCCCGGGACCCCCGGGACTAGCGAGCAATGAGCAGTTCTTC
14 | TRBD1 | TRBJ1-2 | TRBV27 | - | CASSSHPGTGLYTF | TGTGCCAGCAGTTCCCACCCAGGGACAGGTCTCTACACCTTC
14 | - | TRBJ1-2 | TRBV28 | - | CASKIETYTYGYTF | TGTGCCAGCAAGATAGAGACTTACACCTATGGCTACACCTTC
15 | TRBD1 | TRBJ2-2 | TRBV11-2 | - | CASSIRGQDTGELFF | TGTGCCAGCAGCATCCGGGGACAGGACACCGGGGAGCTGTTTTTT
15 | - | TRBJ1-2 | TRBV5-1 | few | CASSSSGIPNYGYTF | TGCGCCAGCAGCTCCTCAGGGATACCTAACTATGGCTACACCTTC
15 | TRBD1 | TRBJ2-2 | TRBV19 | - | CASSMDRGPTGELFF | TGTGCCAGTAGTATGGATAGGGGGCCCACCGGGGAGCTGTTTTTT
15 | TRBD2 | TRBJ2-2 | TRBV3-1/TRBV3-2 | - | CASSPDGTNAGELFF | TGTGCCAGCAGCCCAGACGGGACTAACGCCGGGGAGCTGTTTTTT
15 | - | TRBJ1-4 | TRBV10-3 | - | CAISESGGENEKLFF | TGTGCCATCAGTGAGTCAGGAGGGGAAAATGAAAAACTGTTTTTT
14 | TRBD1 | TRBJ1-6 | TRBV4-2 | - | CASSQTGDNSPLHF | TGTGCCAGCAGTCAGACAGGGGATAATTCACCCCTCCACTTT